This entry lists 28 T cell receptor beta chains sequenced from one sample in a study of T-cell memory formation after mild COVID-19. TCRdb called the 5' RACE reads again in MiXCR, with one record for every CDR3 protein. The repertoire holds more than 450,000 distinct CDR3 sequences, with 18% as singletons. Sequencing used PBMCs or a T cell subset sorted from them (not recorded which). Source of these receptors: an adult woman who had mild COVID-19 (a few samples of this study predate the infection). Cell type and time point are not known.

The chain carries TRBV20-1 and TRBJ1-2; D call uncertain. V was cut by 1 base and J by 9 bases, with 12 bases left in between. The CDR3 length is 12 residues. Germline CDR1 DFQATT, CDR2 SNEGSKA (reference sequence). This CDR3 is CSARAQSSSYTF. The DNA for the CDR3 is TGCAGTGCTAGAGCTCAGTCCTCCAGCTACACCTTC.

This clonotype was recorded many times. The V gene is TRBV5-1, the J gene TRBJ1-3; D uncertain. V dropped 0 bases and J dropped 0 bases, with 13 bases sitting between them. The CDR3 is 17 residues long. Germline assignment: CDR1 SGHRS and CDR2 YFSETQ. Here the CDR3 reads CASSLAPSASSGNTIYF. In nucleotides, the CDR3 is TGCGCCAGCAGCTTGGCCCCATCAGCTAGCTCTGGAAACACCATATATTTT.

In this sample, this clonotype turned up once. V usage is TRBV24-1 and J usage is TRBJ2-7, with TRBD1 matching over 10 bases. This CDR3 comprises 13 residues. Losses at the gene ends were 4 bases for V and 6 bases for J; bases not matched to a gene: 2. The germline gives CDR1 KGHDR, CDR2 SFDVKD. Written as DNA, the CDR3 is TGTGCCACCAGTGACAGGACAGGGGGCGAGCAGTACTTC. This encodes CATSDRTGGEQYF.

This clonotype was found a few times. The rearrangement uses TRBV20-1 and TRBJ1-2, with 7 bases identical to TRBD1. The CDR3 spans 14 residues. Germline assignment: CDR1 DFQATT and CDR2 SNEGSKA (reference sequence). Trimming took 4 bases from V and 4 from J; bases not matched to a gene: 9. CDR3 residues: CSATETGERYGYTF. CDR3 DNA sequence: TGCAGTGCTACCGAAACAGGGGAACGCTATGGCTACACCTTC.

A few counts support this clonotype. The chain has TRBV27 and TRBJ2-7, with D possibly TRBD1 on 6 matching bases. From germline, CDR1 is MNHEY and CDR2 SMNVEV (reference sequence). There are 13 residues in the CDR3. V lost 2 bases and J 6 bases, leaving 11 bases between the germline ends. The CDR3 is CASSLVGGREQYF. As DNA, the CDR3 is TGTGCCAGCAGTTTAGTTGGGGGCCGCGAGCAGTACTTC.

This clonotype was observed a few times. The CDR3 nucleotides are TGTGCCAGCAGCCAGGGCAAAGGAAACACCATATATTTT. It specifies CASSQGKGNTIYF. The V and J genes are TRBV4-2 and TRBJ1-3, with D hard to call. The germline gives CDR1 LGHNA, CDR2 YNFKEQ. Trimming took 3 bases from V and 4 from J, leaving 7 bases between them. The length of the CDR3 is 13 residues.

There are a few counts of this clonotype. This chain links TRBV7-9 with TRBJ2-2, with a possible D match to TRBD2 (5 bases). The CDR3 loop spans 12 amino acids. V was clipped by 6 bases and J by 5 bases, with 7 bases between them. CDR1 SEHNR and CDR2 FQNEAQ come from the germline V gene (reference sequence). CDR3 nucleotides: TGTGCCAGCAGGTCGGGGACCGGGGAGCTGTTTTTT. It specifies CASRSGTGELFF.

This clonotype has more than one count but fewer than ten. J is TRBJ2-1 and V is TRBV6-5; 8 bases fit TRBD2. The V and J ends lost 8 bases and 4 bases, in that order; junction bases with no gene match: 13. Germline V CDR1 and CDR2: MNHEY, SVGAGI. The CDR3 is made up of 16 amino acids. DNA of the CDR3: TGTGCCAGCCTATCGCTAACGGGAGGGCCTTACAATGAGCAGTTCTTC. Translating gives CASLSLTGGPYNEQFF.

This clonotype was seen a few times. The chain couples TRBV5-6 to TRBJ2-7, with TRBD1 identical over 7 bases. The CDR3 consists of 13 residues. The ends lost 5 bases at V and 4 bases at J; junction bases unmatched: 6. Germline-derived CDR1 and CDR2 are SGHDT and YYEEEE. The CDR3 protein is CASSPTGKYEQYF. CDR3 coding DNA: TGTGCCAGCAGTCCGACAGGGAAATACGAGCAGTACTTC. The full variable domain, completed using reference TRBV5-6 and TRBJ2-7, is DAGVTQSPTHLIKTRGQQVTLRCSPKSGHDTVSWYQQALGQGPQFIFQYYEEEERQRGNFPDRFSGHQFPNYSSELNVNALLLGDSALYLCASSPTGKYEQYFGPGTRLTVT.

The chain is built from TRBV28 and TRBJ2-7, with TRBD1 matching over 7 bases. The germline V gene has CDR1 MDHEN and CDR2 SYDVKM. Germline trimming cut 3 bases from V and 2 bases from J; bases unmatched to any gene: 4. The length of the CDR3 is 14 residues. The DNA of the CDR3 is TGTGCCAGCAGTTTTCCTGGACAGGCCTACGAGCAGTACTTC. It yields the protein CASSFPGQAYEQYF.

This chain connects TRBV12-3 or TRBV12-4 to TRBJ2-5; 7 nucleotides line up with TRBD1. This CDR3 region has 13 residues. Trimming removed 5 bases from V and 7 bases from J; junction bases left unmatched: 7. CDR3 region: CASSQQGSRTQYF. The CDR3 region has the DNA TGTGCCAGCAGTCAACAGGGGTCCCGGACCCAGTACTTC.

The table lists this clonotype with a few counts. This chain uses TRBV7-9 with TRBJ2-7; TRBD2 agrees at 9 bases. The germline V gene encodes CDR1 SEHNR and CDR2 FQNEAQ (reference sequence). The J segment lost 3 bases and the V segment lost 3 bases, leaving 3 bases of the junction unmatched. The CDR3 sequence is 14 residues long. The DNA of the CDR3 is TGTGCCAGCAGCTTGGAGCGGGAGGTCTACGAGCAGTACTTC. Protein product: CASSLEREVYEQYF. Full variable domain (missing parts from reference TRBV7-9 and TRBJ2-7): DTGVSQNPRHKITKRGQNVTFRCDPISEHNRLYWYRQTLGQGPEFLTYFQNEAQLEKSRLLSDRFSAERPKGSFSTLEIQRTEQGDSAMYLCASSLEREVYEQYFGPGTRLTVT.

The J gene is TRBJ2-3, the V gene TRBV12-3 or TRBV12-4; D could derive from TRBD1 or TRBD2 (5 bases each). V shed 1 base and J shed 3 bases, with 14 bases lying between them. The CDR3 extends over 16 amino acids. DNA for the CDR3: TGTGCCAGCAGTTTAGGGACTCGGGGCACGACAGATACGCAGTATTTT. Amino acid sequence: CASSLGTRGTTDTQYF.

This chain's CDR3 is CASSFGQGASGPQHF. Written as DNA, the CDR3 is TGTGCCAGCAGCTTCGGACAGGGGGCTTCGGGGCCCCAGCATTTT. This chain links TRBV7-9 with TRBJ1-5, with 11 bases lining up with TRBD1. The germline CDR1 and CDR2 sequences are SEHNR and FQNEAQ (reference sequence). The V and J ends lost 3 bases and 9 bases, in that order; junction bases with no gene match: 7. This CDR3 is built from 15 residues. The full variable domain, rest sourced from reference TRBV7-9 and TRBJ1-5, is DTGVSQNPRHKITKRGQNVTFRCDPISEHNRLYWYRQTLGQGPEFLTYFQNEAQLEKSRLLSDRFSAERPKGSFSTLEIQRTEQGDSAMYLCASSFGQGASGPQHFGDGTRLSIL.

This clonotype was seen a handful of times. V is TRBV7-2 and J is TRBJ2-5; D may correspond to TRBD1 or TRBD2 (5 bases each). The germline CDR1 and CDR2 sequences are SGHTA and FQGNSA. The CDR3 covers 15 residues. The V gene lost 1 base and the J gene lost 9 bases, with 18 bases spanning the gap. The CDR3 nucleotides read TGTGCCAGCAGCTTAGGGATAGGGGACGGGCAGCCCCAGTACTTC. Residues: CASSLGIGDGQPQYF. The entire variable domain, with the rest obtained from reference TRBV7-2 and TRBJ2-5, is as follows: GAGVSQSPSNKVTEKGKDVELRCDPISGHTALYWYRQSLGQGLEFLIYFQGNSAPDKSGLPSDRFSAERTGGSVSTLTIQRTQQEDSAVYLCASSLGIGDGQPQYFGPGTRLLVL.

This clonotype was seen at least ten times. The chain uses TRBV29-1 and TRBJ2-1, with D possibly being TRBD2 (6 bases). CDR3 length equals 15 residues. The germline V gene encodes CDR1 SQVTM and CDR2 ANQGSEA. V lost 3 bases, J lost 2 bases, and 14 bases lay in between. This chain's CDR3 is CSVDGWRGAYNEQFF. Written as DNA, the CDR3 is TGCAGCGTTGATGGGTGGCGGGGTGCCTACAATGAGCAGTTCTTC.

This clonotype was seen only a few times. The V gene is TRBV29-1, the J gene TRBJ2-2; 7 nucleotides match TRBD1. Germline V lookup: CDR1 SQVTM, CDR2 ANQGSEA. Unmatched junction bases numbered 1, after V lost 4 bases and J lost 2 bases. The CDR3 extends over 13 amino acids. This chain's CDR3 is CSVAGGNTGELFF. CDR3 nucleotides: TGCAGCGTTGCAGGGGGAAACACCGGGGAGCTGTTTTTT.

This clonotype has only a few counts. This chain links TRBV7-6 with TRBJ2-5; TRBD2 might be the D (6 bases). There are 17 residues in the CDR3. CDR1 SGHVS and CDR2 FNYEAQ come from the germline V gene. The germline V and J ends were trimmed by 5 bases and 0 bases, with 19 bases remaining between them. The CDR3 DNA reads as TGTGCCAGCAGCCAAGGCTCTCGGGGGTTTTACCAAGAGACCCAGTACTTC. Its translation: CASSQGSRGFYQETQYF.

The table lists this clonotype with a few counts. CDR3 amino acids: CASSRWTGGTNTEAFF. CDR3 DNA: TGCGCCAGCAGCCGATGGACAGGGGGGACGAACACTGAAGCTTTCTTT. V gene TRBV4-1 combines with J gene TRBJ1-1, with TRBD1 matching over 10 bases. Germline V CDR1 and CDR2: MGHRA, YSYEKL. This CDR3 is built from 16 residues. Trimming at V came to 4 bases and at J to 1 base, leaving 6 bases not matched to a gene.

The J gene is TRBJ2-1, the V gene TRBV12-3 or TRBV12-4; 8 bases are shared with TRBD1. The CDR3 sequence is 14 residues long. The V and J ends lost 3 bases and 8 bases, in that order; junction bases with no gene match: 6. CDR3: CASSFRAGGDEQFF. CDR3 DNA sequence: TGTGCCAGCAGTTTTAGGGCAGGGGGCGATGAGCAGTTCTTC.

CDR3 nucleotides: TGTGCCAGCAGCGTCTCAACAAACTTCGAGCAGTACTTC. Protein sequence: CASSVSTNFEQYF. This chain links TRBV11-2 with TRBJ2-7; no definite D call. The CDR3 length is 13 residues. V shed 5 bases and J shed 6 bases, with 14 bases lying between them. Germline-derived CDR1 and CDR2 are SGHAT and FQNNGV.

This clonotype was found a few times. The chain joins TRBV7-9 to TRBJ2-7; 9 nucleotides line up with TRBD1. The CDR3 spans 15 residues. The germline V gene has CDR1 SEHNR and CDR2 FQNEAQ (reference sequence). The trim removed 4 bases at V and 3 bases at J, leaving 7 bases unmatched. CDR3 DNA sequence: TGTGCCAGCAGCTCGACCGGGACAGGGATCTACGAGCAGTACTTC. The encoded protein is CASSSTGTGIYEQYF.

This chain joins TRBV5-1 and TRBJ1-1, with a tentative D call TRBD1 (5 bases). The CDR3 length is 14 residues. Trimming cost V 0 bases and J 7 bases, with 13 bases left between them. The germline V gene has CDR1 SGHRS and CDR2 YFSETQ. CDR3 nucleotide sequence: TGCGCCAGCAGCTTGGCCGGGACGGGGGTTGAAGCTTTCTTT. Its translation: CASSLAGTGVEAFF.

V is TRBV9 and J is TRBJ2-7; 11 positions match TRBD2. The V gene's germline CDR1 is SGDLS and CDR2 YYNGEE. CDR3 length: 14 residues. V lost 4 bases, J lost 7 bases, and 7 bases stayed unmatched. The CDR3 DNA reads as TGTGCCAGCAGCCCCGGGACTAGCGGTTTTGAGCAGTACTTC. Protein sequence: CASSPGTSGFEQYF.

This clonotype has only a few counts. The V and J genes are TRBV4-2 and TRBJ1-2, with a weak D call TRBD1 (6 bases). V shed 5 bases and J shed 5 bases, with 18 bases lying between them. Per germline, CDR1 LGHNA and CDR2 YNFKEQ. CDR3 length: 15 amino acids. The DNA of the CDR3 is TGTGCCAGCAGCTCAGGTGTGGACAGACCGTATGGCTACACCTTC. Protein product: CASSSGVDRPYGYTF.

The rearrangement links TRBV12-3 or TRBV12-4 to TRBJ1-1; 8 bases align to TRBD1. Trimming cost V 1 base and J 7 bases; bases outside gene matches: 11. The CDR3 is 16 residues long. The chain's CDR3 is CASSLGQGAVWGEAFF. DNA for the CDR3: TGTGCCAGCAGTTTAGGGCAGGGGGCGGTCTGGGGTGAAGCTTTCTTT.

The rearrangement uses TRBV5-1 and TRBJ1-1; D ambiguous. This CDR3 comprises 14 residues. The germline CDR1 and CDR2 sequences are SGHRS and YFSETQ. The ends were cut back, 2 bases at V and 8 bases at J, with 16 bases in the middle. The CDR3 DNA follows: TGCGCCAGCAGCTTCCGGACTGGGGTCGGGGAAGCTTTCTTT. It yields the protein CASSFRTGVGEAFF.

The chain joins TRBV7-9 to TRBJ1-2, with 7 bases fitting TRBD1. This CDR3 region has 18 residues. In germline, CDR1 is SEHNR, CDR2 FQNEAQ (reference sequence). Trimming removed 5 bases from V and 0 bases from J; junction bases left unmatched: 15. In DNA form, the CDR3 reads TGTGCCAGCAGCCAAAGGACAGGCTCAGACTTAGCTAACTATGGCTACACCTTC. It encodes CASSQRTGSDLANYGYTF.